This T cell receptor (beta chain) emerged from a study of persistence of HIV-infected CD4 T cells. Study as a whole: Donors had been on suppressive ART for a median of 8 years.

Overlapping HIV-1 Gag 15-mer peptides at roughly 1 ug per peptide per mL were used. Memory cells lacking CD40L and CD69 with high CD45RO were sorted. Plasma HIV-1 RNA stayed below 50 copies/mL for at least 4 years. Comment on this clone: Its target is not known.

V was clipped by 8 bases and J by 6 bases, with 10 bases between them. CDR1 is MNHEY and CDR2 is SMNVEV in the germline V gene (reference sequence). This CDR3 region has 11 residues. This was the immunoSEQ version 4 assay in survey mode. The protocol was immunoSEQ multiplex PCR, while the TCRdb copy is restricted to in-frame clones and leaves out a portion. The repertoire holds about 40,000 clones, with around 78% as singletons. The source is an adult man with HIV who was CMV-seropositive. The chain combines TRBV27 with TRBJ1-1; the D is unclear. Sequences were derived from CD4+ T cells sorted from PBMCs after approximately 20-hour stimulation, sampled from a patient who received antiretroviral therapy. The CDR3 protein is CASRRGPEAFF. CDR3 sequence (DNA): TGTGCCAGCCGACGCGGCCCTGAAGCTTTCTTT.